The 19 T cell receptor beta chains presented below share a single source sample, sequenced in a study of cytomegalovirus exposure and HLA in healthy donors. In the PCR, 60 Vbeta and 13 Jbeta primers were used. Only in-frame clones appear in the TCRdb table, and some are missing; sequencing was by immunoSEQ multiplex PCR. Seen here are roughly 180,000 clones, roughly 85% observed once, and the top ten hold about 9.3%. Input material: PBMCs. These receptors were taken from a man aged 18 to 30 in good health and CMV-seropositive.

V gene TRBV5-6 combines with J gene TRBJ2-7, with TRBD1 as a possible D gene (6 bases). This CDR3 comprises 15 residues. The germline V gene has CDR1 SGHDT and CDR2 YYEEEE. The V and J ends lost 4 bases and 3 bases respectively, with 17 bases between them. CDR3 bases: TGTGCCAGCAGCCCACGGACAGCTTTGTTCTACGAGCAGTACTTC. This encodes CASSPRTALFYEQYF.

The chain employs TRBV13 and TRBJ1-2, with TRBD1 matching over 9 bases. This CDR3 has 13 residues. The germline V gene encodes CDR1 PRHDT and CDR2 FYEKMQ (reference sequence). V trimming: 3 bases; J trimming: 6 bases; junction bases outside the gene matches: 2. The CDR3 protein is CASSLGQGNGYTF. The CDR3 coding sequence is TGTGCCAGCAGCTTGGGACAGGGTAATGGCTACACCTTC.

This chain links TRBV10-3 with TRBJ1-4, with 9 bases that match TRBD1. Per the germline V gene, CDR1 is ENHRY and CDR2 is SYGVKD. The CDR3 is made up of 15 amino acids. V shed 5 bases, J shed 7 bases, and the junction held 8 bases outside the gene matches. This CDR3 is CAISNRQGGGEKLFF. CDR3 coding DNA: TGTGCCATCAGTAATCGACAGGGGGGAGGTGAAAAACTGTTTTTT.

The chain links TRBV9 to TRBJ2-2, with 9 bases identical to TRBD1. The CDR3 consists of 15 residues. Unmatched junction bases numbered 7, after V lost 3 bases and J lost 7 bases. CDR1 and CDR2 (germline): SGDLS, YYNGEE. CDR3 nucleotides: TGTGCCAGCAGCGCCACAGGGGGCTTGGGCGGGGAGCTGTTTTTT. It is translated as CASSATGGLGGELFF. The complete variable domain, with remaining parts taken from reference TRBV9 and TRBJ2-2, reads DSGVTQTPKHLITATGQRVTLRCSPRSGDLSVYWYQQSLDQGLQFLIQYYNGEERAKGNILERFSAQQFPDLHSELNLSSLELGDSALYFCASSATGGLGGELFFGEGSRLTVL.

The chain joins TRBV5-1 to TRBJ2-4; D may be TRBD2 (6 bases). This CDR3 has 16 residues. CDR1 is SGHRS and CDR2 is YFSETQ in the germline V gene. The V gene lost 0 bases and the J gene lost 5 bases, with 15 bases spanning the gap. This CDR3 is CASSLAASGGQNIQYF. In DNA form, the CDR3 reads TGCGCCAGCAGCTTGGCTGCCAGTGGAGGGCAAAACATTCAGTACTTC.

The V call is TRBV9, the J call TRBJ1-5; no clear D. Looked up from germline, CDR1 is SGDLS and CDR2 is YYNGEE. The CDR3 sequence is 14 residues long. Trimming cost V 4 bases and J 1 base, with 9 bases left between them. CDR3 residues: CASSLASSNQPQHF. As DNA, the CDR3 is TGTGCCAGCAGCTTAGCAAGCAGCAATCAGCCCCAGCATTTT.

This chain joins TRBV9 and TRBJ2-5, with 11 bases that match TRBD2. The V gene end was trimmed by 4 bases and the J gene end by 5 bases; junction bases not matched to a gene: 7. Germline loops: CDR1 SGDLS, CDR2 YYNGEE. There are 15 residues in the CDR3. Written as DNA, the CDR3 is TGTGCCAGCAGCCCTACTAGCGGGGGTGGTGAGACCCAGTACTTC. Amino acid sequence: CASSPTSGGGETQYF.

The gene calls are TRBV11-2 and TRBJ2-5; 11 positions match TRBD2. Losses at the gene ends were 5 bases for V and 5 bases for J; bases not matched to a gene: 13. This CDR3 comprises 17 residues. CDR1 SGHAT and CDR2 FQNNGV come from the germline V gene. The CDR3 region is CASSPGASGGTAETQYF. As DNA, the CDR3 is TGTGCCAGCAGCCCAGGGGCTAGCGGGGGGACAGCGGAGACCCAGTACTTC. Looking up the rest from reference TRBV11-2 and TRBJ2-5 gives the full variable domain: EAGVAQSPRYKIIEKRQSVAFWCNPISGHATLYWYQQILGQGPKLLIQFQNNGVVDDSQLPKDRFSAERLKGVDSTLKIQPAKLEDSAVYLCASSPGASGGTAETQYFGPGTRLLVL.

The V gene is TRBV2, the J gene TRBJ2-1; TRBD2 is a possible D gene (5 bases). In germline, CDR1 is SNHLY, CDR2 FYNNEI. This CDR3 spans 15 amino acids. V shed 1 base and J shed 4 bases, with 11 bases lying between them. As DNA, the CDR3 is TGTGCCAGCAGTGAAGGGACTCTCGAGTACAATGAGCAGTTCTTC. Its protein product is CASSEGTLEYNEQFF.

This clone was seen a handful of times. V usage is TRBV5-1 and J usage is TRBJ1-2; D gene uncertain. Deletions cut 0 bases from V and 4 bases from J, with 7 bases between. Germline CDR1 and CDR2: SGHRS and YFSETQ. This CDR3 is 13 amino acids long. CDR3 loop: CASSLDWSYGYTF. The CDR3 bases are TGCGCCAGCAGCTTGGACTGGTCCTATGGCTACACCTTC.

The CDR3 DNA sequence: TGTGCCAGCAGTTTGGGGGTAGCGGGAGAGACCCAGTACTTC. Translated: CASSLGVAGETQYF. The chain uses TRBV27 and TRBJ2-5; 7 bases map to TRBD2. The CDR3 consists of 14 residues. The junction had 5 bases not matched to a gene; V was cut back by 3 bases and J by 4 bases. Germline V gene sequence: CDR1 MNHEY, CDR2 SMNVEV (reference sequence).

The CDR3 DNA follows: TGTGCCAGCAGCTTCCGAACAGGGGGCAGGTTCTACGAGCAGTACTTC. Protein: CASSFRTGGRFYEQYF. The gene calls are TRBV7-2 and TRBJ2-7; 9 nucleotides agree with TRBD1. The CDR3 spans 16 residues. J was trimmed by 3 bases and V by 3 bases; bases with no gene match: 9. Per the germline V gene, CDR1 is SGHTA and CDR2 is FQGNSA.

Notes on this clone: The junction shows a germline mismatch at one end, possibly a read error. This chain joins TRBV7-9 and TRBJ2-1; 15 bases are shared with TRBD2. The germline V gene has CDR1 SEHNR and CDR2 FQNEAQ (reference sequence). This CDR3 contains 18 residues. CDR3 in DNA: TGTGCCAGCAGGTTAGGACTAGCGGGGGGGCGGATTCGGAATGAGCAGTTCTTC. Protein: CASRLGLAGGRIRNEQFF.

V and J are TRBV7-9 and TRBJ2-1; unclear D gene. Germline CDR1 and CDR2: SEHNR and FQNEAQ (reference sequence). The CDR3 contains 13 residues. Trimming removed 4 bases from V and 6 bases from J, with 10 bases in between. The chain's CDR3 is CASSSPLINEQFF. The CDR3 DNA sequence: TGTGCCAGCAGCTCCCCCCTTATCAATGAGCAGTTCTTC. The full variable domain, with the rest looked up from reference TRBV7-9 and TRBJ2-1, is DTGVSQNPRHKITKRGQNVTFRCDPISEHNRLYWYRQTLGQGPEFLTYFQNEAQLEKSRLLSDRFSAERPKGSFSTLEIQRTEQGDSAMYLCASSSPLINEQFFGPGTRLTVL.

This CDR3 is CASSSTGNYGYTF. In DNA form, the CDR3 reads TGCGCCAGCAGCTCTACAGGCAACTATGGCTACACCTTC. The rearrangement joins TRBV5-1 to TRBJ1-2, with D tentatively TRBD1 (5 bases). Trimming took off 3 bases at V and 2 bases at J, with 8 bases between the two ends. CDR3 length: 13 amino acids. The V gene's germline CDR1 is SGHRS and CDR2 YFSETQ.

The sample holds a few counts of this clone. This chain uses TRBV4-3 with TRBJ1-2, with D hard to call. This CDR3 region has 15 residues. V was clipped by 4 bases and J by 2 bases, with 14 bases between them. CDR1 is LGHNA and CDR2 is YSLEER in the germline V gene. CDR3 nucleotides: TGCGCCAGCAGCCCCTCCCGGGGAGCCAACTATGGCTACACCTTC. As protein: CASSPSRGANYGYTF.

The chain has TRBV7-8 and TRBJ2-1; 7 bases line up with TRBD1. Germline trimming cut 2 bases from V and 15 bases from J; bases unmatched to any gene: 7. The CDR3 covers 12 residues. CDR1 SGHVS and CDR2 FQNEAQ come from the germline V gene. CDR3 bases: TGTGCCAGCAGCTTATCGACAGGGAGTCCGTTCTTC. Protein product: CASSLSTGSPFF.

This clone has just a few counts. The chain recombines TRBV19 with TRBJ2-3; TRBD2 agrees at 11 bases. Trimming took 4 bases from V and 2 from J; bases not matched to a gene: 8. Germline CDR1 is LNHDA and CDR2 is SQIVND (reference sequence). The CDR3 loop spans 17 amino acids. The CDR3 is CASSRRLAGRVTDTQYF. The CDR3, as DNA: TGTGCCAGTAGTAGGCGACTAGCGGGGAGGGTCACAGATACGCAGTATTTT.

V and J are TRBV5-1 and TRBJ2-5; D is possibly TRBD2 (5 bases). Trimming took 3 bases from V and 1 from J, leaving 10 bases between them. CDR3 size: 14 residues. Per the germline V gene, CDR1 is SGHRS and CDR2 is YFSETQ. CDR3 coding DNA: TGCGCCAGCAGCTCGTCTAGCACCCAAGAGACCCAGTACTTC. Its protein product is CASSSSSTQETQYF.